This T cell receptor (beta chain) was identified in a study of vaccination effects on CD4 cells after COVID-19 (dated by TCRdb to 2022 to 2024). For the study in its entirety: In the ViraFEST assay, PBMC were stimulated with viral peptide pools, and antigen-specific CD4+ T cell clonotypes were then identified by expansion using TCR sequencing. Each participant received two doses of an mRNA SARS-CoV-2 vaccine, either BNT162b2 or mRNA-1273. SARS-CoV-2 spike-specific CD4+ TCR repertoires from before and after mRNA vaccination were compared in COVID-19 convalescent patients and in infection-naive vaccine recipients. Altogether, about 10 COVID-19 convalescent patients and several SARS-CoV-2-naive healthy vaccine recipients made up the full study. Some 2 million PBMC per well were cultured in IMDM with 5% human AB serum, roughly 10 IU/ml IL-2 and gentamicin, plus 10 ug/ml peptides. Cultures from other donors in the study were sequenced with the Oncomine TCR Beta short-read assay on an Illumina iSeq 100.

After less than 13 days of culture, CD4+ T cells were isolated with the EasySep CD4+ T cell isolation kit. The absence of prior SARS-CoV-2 infection in healthy vaccine recipients was confirmed by negative nucleocapsid antibodies before and after vaccination. On days 3 and 7, half of the culture medium was replaced with fresh IL-2-containing medium. Unless otherwise noted, each peptide stimulation condition was cultured in triplicate wells. PBMC were separated from whole blood using Ficoll-Paque Plus gradient centrifugation and were then either cryopreserved at -140C or used fresh. Genomic DNA was extracted from cultured CD4+ T cells with the QIAamp micro DNA kit. What the study reported, not specific to this receptor: Both infection-induced and vaccine-induced clones contracted markedly at late post-vaccination timepoints, which is consistent with waning T cell responses. In healthy vaccine recipients, vaccine-induced clones were almost all SARS-CoV-2 mono-reactive, with only 1 of 255 being cross-reactive with common cold coronaviruses. The study was limited by a small number of convalescent patients and lacked early post-infection timepoints.

From the cysteine through the phenylalanine, the CDR3 covers 17 amino acids. Only the CDR3 region is kept as DNA, spanning 51 bases read in frame from base 1. Germline trimming: 0 bases from V, 4 bases from J; junction bases outside gene matches: 8. Based on the germline V gene (reference sequence), the CDR1 and CDR2 sequences are MNHEY and SMNVEV. Details on this clone: The antigen it binds to is not known. The sample holds no much larger clone one base away, and base qualities are not on file.

Library method: the immunoSEQ multiplex PCR assay. TCR beta CDR3 sequencing was performed on DNA from the cultured, isolated CD4+ T cells. The paper's data handling went like this. Non-productive TCR sequences were discarded, and reads were trimmed to the CDR3 region, with only CDR3s of 7 or more amino acids retained. The MANAFEST web app was used to pick out antigen-specific clonotypes by comparing their expansion in peptide wells with that in reference cultures. Positive clones required FDR<0.05 expansion versus reference and all other wells, odds ratio above 5, and frequency above 0.1% in two replicate wells. A clonotype was called cross-reactive if it was significantly expanded both in SARS-CoV-2 spike wells and in at least one common cold coronavirus spike condition. CDR3 similarity was assessed by Levenshtein distance using the stringdist R package, and unrooted trees were constructed with ape in R 3.6.1. Held by TCRdb, this immuneACCESS table contains in-frame sequences only and omits some clones. Under half of the omission traces to an unresolved V gene where checked; the cause of the rest is unknown. That table is the source of V, J and clone size, and D and trimming were worked out from the DNA. The sample contains some 23,000 clones, around 67% of them found a single time. Approximately 11% of the sample rests with the top ten.

The material was CD4+ T cells from PBMCs cultured without peptide, obtained before COVID-19 vaccination. Recombination joined TRBV27 with TRBJ2-2; 7 bases in the middle match TRBD2. This TCR was sampled from a human donor who received a COVID-19 vaccine. DNA sequence: TGTGCCAGCAGTTTATCGGCTAGCGGTTTTAGCACCGGGGAGCTGTTTTTT. It specifies CASSLSASGFSTGELFF.